Below, 14 T cell receptor beta chains from the same sample are listed, as sequenced in a study of cytomegalovirus exposure and HLA in healthy donors. Primers included in the PCR were 60 Vbeta and 13 Jbeta primers. The protocol was immunoSEQ multiplex PCR, while the TCRdb copy is restricted to in-frame clones and leaves out a portion. The sample has 150,000 to 200,000 clones. What was sequenced was PBMCs. The source of these receptors is a woman under 30 in good health and CMV-seropositive.

J is TRBJ1-4 and V is TRBV7-8; 11 bases line up with TRBD1. This CDR3 has 17 residues. V was clipped by 2 bases and J by 6 bases; unmatched bases: 8. CDR1 and CDR2 from the germline V gene are SGHVS and FQNEAQ. CDR3: CASSLTLPGQGDEKLFF. The DNA of the CDR3 is TGTGCCAGCAGCTTAACTCTCCCGGGACAGGGGGATGAAAAACTGTTTTTT. The variable domain in full, with the rest retrieved from reference TRBV7-8 and TRBJ1-4, is GAGVSQSPRYKVAKRGQDVALRCDPISGHVSLFWYQQALGQGPEFLTYFQNEAQLDKSGLPSDRFFAERPEGSVSTLKIQRTQQEDSAVYLCASSLTLPGQGDEKLFFGSGTQLSVL.

The chain employs TRBV11-3 and TRBJ1-6; 9 bases fit TRBD1. The CDR3 is 15 amino acids. CDR1 and CDR2 (germline): SGHNT, YENEEA. Trimming removed 5 bases from V and 10 bases from J; junction bases left unmatched: 9. In DNA form, the CDR3 reads TGTGCCAGCAGCCCACCGGGGGACAGGGTGTCACCCCTCCACTTT. Protein sequence: CASSPPGDRVSPLHF.

The J gene is TRBJ1-5, the V gene TRBV4-1, with 10 bases matching TRBD1. The CDR3 length is 13 residues. Looked up from germline, CDR1 is MGHRA and CDR2 is YSYEKL. J was trimmed by 11 bases and V by 1 base; bases with no gene match: 2. The CDR3 DNA follows: TGCGCCAGCAGCCAAGGACAGGGGGCAACCCAGCATTTT. Protein: CASSQGQGATQHF.

The chain joins TRBV19 to TRBJ1-5; no clear D. V was trimmed by 3 bases and J by 5 bases, leaving 8 bases between them. The CDR3 length is 13 residues. Per germline, CDR1 LNHDA and CDR2 SQIVND (reference sequence). CDR3 residues: CASSINRDQPQHF. The CDR3, as DNA: TGTGCCAGTAGTATTAATCGGGATCAGCCCCAGCATTTT.

V is TRBV2 and J is TRBJ1-1; D may be TRBD1 (5 bases). The CDR3 is 14 amino acids. With 5 bases removed from V and 5 bases from J, the gap between germline ends came to 15 bases. The germline gives CDR1 SNHLY, CDR2 FYNNEI. The DNA for the CDR3 is TGTGCCAGCAGTTTGCTGCAGGGTAGGACTGAAGCTTTCTTT. Protein sequence: CASSLLQGRTEAFF.

The chain combines TRBV7-9 with TRBJ1-1, with TRBD1 as a possible D gene (5 bases). CDR1 and CDR2 (germline): SEHNR, FQNEAQ (reference sequence). The CDR3 is 15 residues long. V lost 9 bases, J lost 1 base, and 18 bases lay in between. This CDR3 is CASTTVGGENTEAFF. DNA of the CDR3: TGTGCCAGTACAACCGTGGGGGGAGAGAACACTGAAGCTTTCTTT.

The V and J genes are TRBV19 and TRBJ2-7; the D is unclear. CDR1 is LNHDA, CDR2 SQIVND, per germline (reference sequence). CDR3 size: 15 residues. V lost 5 bases to trimming and J lost 0 bases, with 14 bases between them. The DNA for the CDR3 is TGTGCCAGTAGTTCCGGCCCAGGAAGCTCCTACGAGCAGTACTTC. This codes for CASSSGPGSSYEQYF. Full variable domain (outside the CDR3, taken from reference TRBV19 and TRBJ2-7): DGGITQSPKYLFRKEGQNVTLSCEQNLNHDAMYWYRQDPGQGLRLIYYSQIVNDFQKGDIAEGYSVSREKKESFPLTVTSAQKNPTAFYLCASSSGPGSSYEQYFGPGTRLTVT.

The rearrangement joins TRBV4-3 to TRBJ1-2; 9 bases map to TRBD1. CDR3 length equals 15 residues. Germline-derived CDR1 and CDR2 are LGHNA and YSLEER. V lost 2 bases, J lost 4 bases, and 5 bases stayed unmatched. The chain's CDR3 is CASSQTGGASYGYTF. CDR3 DNA: TGCGCCAGCAGCCAAACAGGGGGCGCGAGCTATGGCTACACCTTC.

The V call is TRBV9, the J call TRBJ1-1; TRBD1 might be the D (6 bases). The V and J ends lost 4 bases and 6 bases respectively, with 13 bases between them. CDR1 is SGDLS, CDR2 YYNGEE, per germline. The CDR3 covers 13 residues. The DNA of the CDR3 is TGTGCCAGCAGCTCCACAGGGAATTCTGAAGCTTTCTTT. It is translated as CASSSTGNSEAFF.

Points on this clone: The junction differs from germline at one of its ends, possibly a read error. The rearrangement joins TRBV7-7 to TRBJ2-2; the match to TRBD1 covers 7 bases. Germline V gene lookup returns CDR1 SSHAT and CDR2 FNYEAQ (reference sequence). The CDR3 contains 16 residues. This CDR3 is CASSLVAGGFSGELFF. CDR3 nucleotides: TGTGCTAGCAGCTTAGTGGCAGGGGGATTCTCCGGGGAGCTGTTTTTT. The entire variable domain, with the rest obtained from reference TRBV7-7 and TRBJ2-2, is as follows: GAGVSQSPRYKVTKRGQDVTLRCDPISSHATLYWYQQALGQGPEFLTYFNYEAQPDKSGLPSDRFSAERPEGSISTLTIQRTEQRDSAMYRCASSLVAGGFSGELFFGEGSRLTVL.

This chain joins TRBV10-3 and TRBJ2-2; 8 bases align to TRBD2. The V and J ends lost 7 bases and 4 bases, in that order; junction bases with no gene match: 8. Germline V gene sequence: CDR1 ENHRY, CDR2 SYGVKD. CDR3 size: 15 residues. CDR3 nucleotides: TGTGCCATCACCCCGACTAGCGAACGCACCGGGGAGCTGTTTTTT. Amino acids: CAITPTSERTGELFF.

V usage is TRBV29-1 and J usage is TRBJ2-7; 7 bases align to TRBD1. Germline loops: CDR1 SQVTM, CDR2 ANQGSEA. This CDR3 has 16 residues. V lost 1 base to trimming and J lost 2 bases; unmatched junction nucleotides: 11. The CDR3 region has the DNA TGCAGCGTTGAAGCTCACCCTAAGACAGGGACCTACGAGCAGTACTTC. Residues: CSVEAHPKTGTYEQYF.

The rearrangement joins TRBV29-1 to TRBJ2-7, with 7 bases identical to TRBD2. This CDR3 comprises 11 residues. Germline assignment: CDR1 SQVTM and CDR2 ANQGSEA. The V gene end was trimmed by 7 bases and the J gene end by 5 bases; junction bases not matched to a gene: 5. This CDR3 is CSGTSSHEQYF. The CDR3 region has the DNA TGCAGCGGGACTAGTTCCCACGAGCAGTACTTC.

Points on this clone: Germline and junction disagree at one end, which may indicate a read error. The same CDR3 is also encoded by other DNA sequences in this sample. The rearrangement joins TRBV19 to TRBJ2-6, with D possibly TRBD2 on 6 matching bases. CDR3 size: 15 residues. Germline V gene sequence: CDR1 LNHDA, CDR2 SQIVND (reference sequence). Here the CDR3 reads CASSMWEAGANVLTF. CDR3 bases: TGCGCCAGTAGTATGTGGGAGGCGGGGGCCAACGTCCTGACTTTC.